These T cell receptor beta chains were read from a single sample in a study of post-analysis software for immune sequencing data. MiXCR, run by TCRdb on the PCR reads, gives a single entry per CDR3 protein. Here the sample spans about 200,000 distinct CDR3 sequences, roughly 28% being singletons. The sequenced material came from blood. The origin of the receptors is a girl aged 2 to 17 with multiple sclerosis. Each CDR3 is given with its conserved first and last residue. The D gene is left open where the match is weak. The size of a clone is reported for some rows only, either as once, few or many, or as a class for expanded clones.

cdr3_aa cdr3_nt clone_size v_call d_call j_call
CSVETPNYGYTF TGCAGCGTTGAAACCCCTAACTATGGCTACACCTTC many TRBV29-1 NA TRBJ1-2
CASSLSTPHNEQFF TGTGCCAGCAGTTTATCTACCCCACACAATGAGCAGTTCTTC many TRBV28 NA TRBJ2-1
CASSWKNTEAFF TGCGCCAGCAGCTGGAAGAACACTGAAGCTTTCTTT few TRBV5-1 NA TRBJ1-1
CASSPDRGRPGYGYTF TGCGCCAGCAGCCCGGACAGGGGGCGCCCGGGCTATGGCTACACCTTC many TRBV5-1 TRBD1 TRBJ1-2
CASSEVHREPQHF TGTGCCAGCTCAGAAGTTCACAGGGAGCCCCAGCATTTT NA TRBV18 NA TRBJ1-5
CAWGGPGELFF TGTGCCTGGGGGGGGCCCGGGGAGCTGTTTTTT NA TRBV30 NA TRBJ2-2
CASSQGGRSSGGDTQYF TGTGCCAGCAGCCAAGGGGGTCGATCGAGCGGAGGAGATACGCAGTATTTT few TRBV3-1 NA TRBJ2-3
CASSLERAGEQFF TGCGCCAGCAGCTTGGAACGGGCGGGTGAGCAGTTCTTC many TRBV5-1 NA TRBJ2-1
CASSLVRTGVRSYNEQFF TGCGCCAGCAGCTTGGTTCGGACAGGGGTTCGATCCTACAATGAGCAGTTCTTC many TRBV5-1 TRBD1 TRBJ2-1
CASSYGTSTLPFF TGCGCCAGCAGTTACGGGACCTCCACCCTTCCGTTCTTC few TRBV5-1 NA TRBJ2-1
CASSQERAGPYEQYF TGTGCCAGCAGCCAAGAACGGGCCGGCCCCTACGAGCAGTACTTC few TRBV3-1 NA TRBJ2-7
CASSQDRPGLRVEEQFF TGTGCCAGCAGCCAAGATAGGCCGGGACTGAGAGTGGAGGAGCAGTTCTTC NA TRBV3-1 NA TRBJ2-1
CASSQVGRVTEAFF TGCGCCAGCAGCCAAGTAGGTAGGGTCACTGAAGCTTTCTTT NA TRBV4-1 NA TRBJ1-1